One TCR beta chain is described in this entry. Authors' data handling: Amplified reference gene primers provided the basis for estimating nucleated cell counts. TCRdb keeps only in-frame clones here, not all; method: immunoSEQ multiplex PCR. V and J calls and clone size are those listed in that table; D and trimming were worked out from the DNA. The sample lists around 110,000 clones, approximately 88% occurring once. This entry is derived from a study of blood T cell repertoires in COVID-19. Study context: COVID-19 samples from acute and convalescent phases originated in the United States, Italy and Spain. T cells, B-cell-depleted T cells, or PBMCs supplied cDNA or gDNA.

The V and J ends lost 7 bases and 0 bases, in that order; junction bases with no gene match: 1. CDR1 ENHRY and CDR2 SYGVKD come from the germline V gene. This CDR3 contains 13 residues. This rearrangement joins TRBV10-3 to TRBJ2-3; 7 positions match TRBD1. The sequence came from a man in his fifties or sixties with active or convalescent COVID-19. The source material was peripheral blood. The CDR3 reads CAIKGASTDTQYF. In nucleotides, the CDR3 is TGTGCCATCAAGGGGGCTAGCACAGATACGCAGTATTTT.